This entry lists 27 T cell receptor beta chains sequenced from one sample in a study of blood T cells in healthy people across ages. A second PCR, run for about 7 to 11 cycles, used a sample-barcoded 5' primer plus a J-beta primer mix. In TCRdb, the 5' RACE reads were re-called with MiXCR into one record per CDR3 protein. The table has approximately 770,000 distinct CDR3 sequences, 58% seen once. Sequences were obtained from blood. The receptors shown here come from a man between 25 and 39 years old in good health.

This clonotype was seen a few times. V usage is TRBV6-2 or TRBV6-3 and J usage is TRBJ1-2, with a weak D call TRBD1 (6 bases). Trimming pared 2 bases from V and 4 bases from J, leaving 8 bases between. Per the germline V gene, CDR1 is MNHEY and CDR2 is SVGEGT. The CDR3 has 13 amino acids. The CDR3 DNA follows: TGTGCCAGCAGTTACGGGACACTCTATGGCTACACCTTC. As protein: CASSYGTLYGYTF.

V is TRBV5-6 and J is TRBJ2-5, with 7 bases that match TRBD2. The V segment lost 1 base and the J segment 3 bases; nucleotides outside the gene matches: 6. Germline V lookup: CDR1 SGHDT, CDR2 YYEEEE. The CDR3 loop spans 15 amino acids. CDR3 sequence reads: CASSLNLAAKETQYF. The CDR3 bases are TGTGCCAGCAGCTTGAATCTAGCGGCTAAAGAGACCCAGTACTTC. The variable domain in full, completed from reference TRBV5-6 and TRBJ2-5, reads DAGVTQSPTHLIKTRGQQVTLRCSPKSGHDTVSWYQQALGQGPQFIFQYYEEEERQRGNFPDRFSGHQFPNYSSELNVNALLLGDSALYLCASSLNLAAKETQYFGPGTRLLVL.

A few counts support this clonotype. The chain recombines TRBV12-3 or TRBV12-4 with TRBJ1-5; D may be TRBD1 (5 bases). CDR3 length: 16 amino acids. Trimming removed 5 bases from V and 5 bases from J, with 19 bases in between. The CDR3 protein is CASSKQVHATHQPQHF. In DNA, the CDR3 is TGTGCCAGCAGTAAACAGGTCCACGCTACCCATCAGCCCCAGCATTTT.

The CDR3 region is CASSELTSGGVEQFF. The CDR3 DNA reads TGTGCCAGCAGTGAATTGACTAGCGGGGGGGTAGAGCAGTTCTTC. The chain joins TRBV2 to TRBJ2-1, with 14 bases fitting TRBD2. Germline V gene lookup returns CDR1 SNHLY and CDR2 FYNNEI. The V and J ends lost 2 bases and 10 bases, in that order; junction bases with no gene match: 4. The CDR3 totals 15 residues.

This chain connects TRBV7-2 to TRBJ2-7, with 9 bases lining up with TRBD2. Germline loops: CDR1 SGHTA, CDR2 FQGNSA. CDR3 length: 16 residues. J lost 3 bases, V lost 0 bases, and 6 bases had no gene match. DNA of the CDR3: TGTGCCAGCAGCTTAGCCGGGACTAGCTTATACTACGAGCAGTACTTC. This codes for CASSLAGTSLYYEQYF.

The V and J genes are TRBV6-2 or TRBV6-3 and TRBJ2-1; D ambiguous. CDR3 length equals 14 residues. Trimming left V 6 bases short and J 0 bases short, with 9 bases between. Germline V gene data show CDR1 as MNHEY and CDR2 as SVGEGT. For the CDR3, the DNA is TGTGCCAGCAGAATTAGGAGCTCCTACAATGAGCAGTTCTTC. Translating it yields CASRIRSSYNEQFF.

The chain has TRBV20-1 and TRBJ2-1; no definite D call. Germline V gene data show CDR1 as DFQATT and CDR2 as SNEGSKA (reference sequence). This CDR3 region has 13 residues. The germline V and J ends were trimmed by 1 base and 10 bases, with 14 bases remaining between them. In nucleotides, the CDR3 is TGCAGTGCTAGAGTAAGGAGTGATCGAGAGCAGTTCTTC. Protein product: CSARVRSDREQFF.

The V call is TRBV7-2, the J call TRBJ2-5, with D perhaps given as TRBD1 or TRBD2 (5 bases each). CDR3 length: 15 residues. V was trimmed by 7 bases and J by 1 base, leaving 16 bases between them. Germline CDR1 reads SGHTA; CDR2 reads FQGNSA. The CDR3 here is CASTLQRDRQETQYF. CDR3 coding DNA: TGTGCCAGCACCCTCCAGAGGGACCGCCAAGAGACCCAGTACTTC.

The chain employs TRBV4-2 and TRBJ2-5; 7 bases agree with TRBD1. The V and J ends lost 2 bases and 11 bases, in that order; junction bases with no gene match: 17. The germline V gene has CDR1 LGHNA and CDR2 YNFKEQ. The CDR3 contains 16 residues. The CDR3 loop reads CASSQSQGVTGVDQYF. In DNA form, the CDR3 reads TGTGCCAGCAGCCAATCCCAAGGGGTTACAGGGGTCGATCAGTACTTC.

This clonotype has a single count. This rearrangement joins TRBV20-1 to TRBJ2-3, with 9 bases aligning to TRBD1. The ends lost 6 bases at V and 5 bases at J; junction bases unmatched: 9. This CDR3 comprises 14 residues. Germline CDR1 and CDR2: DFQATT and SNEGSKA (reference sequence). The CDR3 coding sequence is TGCAGTGCCACACCGGGACAGGGCGGAGATACGCAGTATTTT. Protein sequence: CSATPGQGGDTQYF.

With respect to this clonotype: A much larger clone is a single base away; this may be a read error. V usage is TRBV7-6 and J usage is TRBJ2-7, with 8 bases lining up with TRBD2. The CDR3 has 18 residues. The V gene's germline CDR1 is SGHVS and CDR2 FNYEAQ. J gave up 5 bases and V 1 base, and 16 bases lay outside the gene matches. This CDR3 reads CASSLEAGVVLSRDEQYF. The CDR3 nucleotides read TGTGCCAGCAGCTTAGAAGCGGGAGTCGTCCTTTCCCGGGACGAGCAGTACTTC.

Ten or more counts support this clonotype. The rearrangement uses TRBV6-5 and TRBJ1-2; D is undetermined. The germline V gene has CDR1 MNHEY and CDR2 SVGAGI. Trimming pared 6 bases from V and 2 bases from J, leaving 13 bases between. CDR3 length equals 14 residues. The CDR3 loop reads CASSPLVGNYGYTF. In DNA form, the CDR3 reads TGTGCCAGCAGCCCCCTCGTAGGCAACTATGGCTACACCTTC.

The CDR3 nucleotides are TGCAGTGCTAGATCCGGACTCCGTGGTGTCTACGAGCAGTACTTC. Residues: CSARSGLRGVYEQYF. The gene calls are TRBV20-1 and TRBJ2-1; possible D gene TRBD2, 5 bases. The J call is in doubt because the DNA end fits TRBJ2-7 better. CDR3 size: 15 residues. CDR1 and CDR2 from the germline V gene are DFQATT and SNEGSKA (reference sequence).

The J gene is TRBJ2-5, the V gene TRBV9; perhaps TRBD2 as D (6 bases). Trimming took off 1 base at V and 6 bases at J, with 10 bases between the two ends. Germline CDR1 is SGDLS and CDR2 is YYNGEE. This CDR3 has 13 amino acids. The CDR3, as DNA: TGTGCCAGCAGCGTAACGGGCGGGAAGACCCAGTACTTC. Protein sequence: CASSVTGGKTQYF.

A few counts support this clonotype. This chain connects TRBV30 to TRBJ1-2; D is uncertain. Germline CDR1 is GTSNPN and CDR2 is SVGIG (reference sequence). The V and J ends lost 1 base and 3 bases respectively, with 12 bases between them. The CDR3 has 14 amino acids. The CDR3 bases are TGTGCCTGGAGTGAGGTCCGGAGCGACTATGGCTACACCTTC. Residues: CAWSEVRSDYGYTF.

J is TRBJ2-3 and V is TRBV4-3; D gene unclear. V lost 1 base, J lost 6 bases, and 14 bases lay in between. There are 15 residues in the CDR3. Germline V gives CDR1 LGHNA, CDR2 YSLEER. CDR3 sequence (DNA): TGCGCCAGCAGCCAAGGAGTAGGGTTGTTGGATACGCAGTATTTT. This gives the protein CASSQGVGLLDTQYF.

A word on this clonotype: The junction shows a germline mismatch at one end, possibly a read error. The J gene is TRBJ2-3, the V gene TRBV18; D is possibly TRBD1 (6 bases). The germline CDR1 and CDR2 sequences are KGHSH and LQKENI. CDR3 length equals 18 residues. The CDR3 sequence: CASSPQILDSSSTDTQYF. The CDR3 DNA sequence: TGTGCCAGCTCGCCACAGATTTTGGACAGCTCTAGCACAGATACGCAGTATTTT.

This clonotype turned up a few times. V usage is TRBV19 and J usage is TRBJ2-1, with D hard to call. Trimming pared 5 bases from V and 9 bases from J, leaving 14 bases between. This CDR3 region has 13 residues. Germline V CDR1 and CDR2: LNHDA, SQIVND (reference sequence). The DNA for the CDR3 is TGTGCCAGTAGTCCCCCCAGCCCATCTGAGCAGTTCTTC. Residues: CASSPPSPSEQFF.

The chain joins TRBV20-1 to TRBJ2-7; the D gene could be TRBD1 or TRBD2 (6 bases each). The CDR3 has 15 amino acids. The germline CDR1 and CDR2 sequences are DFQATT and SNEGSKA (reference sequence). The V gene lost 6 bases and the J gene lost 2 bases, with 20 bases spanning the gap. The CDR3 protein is CSAGIGRDNPYEQYF. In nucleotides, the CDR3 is TGCAGTGCAGGAATTGGGCGGGACAATCCCTACGAGCAGTACTTC.

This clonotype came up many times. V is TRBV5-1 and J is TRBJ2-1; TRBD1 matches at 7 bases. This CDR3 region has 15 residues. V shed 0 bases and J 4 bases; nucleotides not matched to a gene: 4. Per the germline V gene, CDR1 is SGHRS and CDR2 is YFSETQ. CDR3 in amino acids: CASSLVGTAYNEQFF. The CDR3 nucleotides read TGCGCCAGCAGCTTGGTTGGGACAGCGTACAATGAGCAGTTCTTC.

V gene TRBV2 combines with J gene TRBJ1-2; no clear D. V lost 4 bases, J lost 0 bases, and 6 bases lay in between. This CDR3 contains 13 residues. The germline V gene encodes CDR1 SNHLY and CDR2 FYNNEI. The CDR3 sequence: CASSVRANYGYTF. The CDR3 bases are TGTGCCAGCAGTGTAAGAGCTAACTATGGCTACACCTTC.

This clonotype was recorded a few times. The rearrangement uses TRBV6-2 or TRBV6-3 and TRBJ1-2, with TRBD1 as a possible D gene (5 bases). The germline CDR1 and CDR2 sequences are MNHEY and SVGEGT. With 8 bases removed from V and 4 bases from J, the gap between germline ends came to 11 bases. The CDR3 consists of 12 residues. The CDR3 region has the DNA TGTGCCAGCTCGGGCAGGGCCTATGGCTACACCTTC. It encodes CASSGRAYGYTF.

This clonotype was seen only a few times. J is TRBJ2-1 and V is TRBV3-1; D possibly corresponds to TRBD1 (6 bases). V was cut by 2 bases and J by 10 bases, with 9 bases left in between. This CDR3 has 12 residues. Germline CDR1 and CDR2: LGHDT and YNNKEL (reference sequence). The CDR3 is CASSQPGGEQFF. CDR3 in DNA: TGTGCCAGCAGCCAACCTGGGGGCGAGCAGTTCTTC.

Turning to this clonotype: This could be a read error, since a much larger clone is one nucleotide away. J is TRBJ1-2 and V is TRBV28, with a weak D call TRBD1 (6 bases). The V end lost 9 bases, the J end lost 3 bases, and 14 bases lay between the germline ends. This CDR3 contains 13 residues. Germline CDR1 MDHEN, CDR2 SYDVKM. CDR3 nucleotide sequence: TGTGCCAGTGGGGGCAGGGCGCACTATGGCTACACCTTC. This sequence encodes CASGGRAHYGYTF.

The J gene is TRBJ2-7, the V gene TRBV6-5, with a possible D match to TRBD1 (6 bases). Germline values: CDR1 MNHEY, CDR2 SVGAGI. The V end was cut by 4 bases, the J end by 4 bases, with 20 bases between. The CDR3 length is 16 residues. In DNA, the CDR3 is TGTGCCAGCAGTTGGCTCCGAGAGCGAGGGGGTTACGAGCAGTACTTC. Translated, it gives CASSWLRERGGYEQYF.

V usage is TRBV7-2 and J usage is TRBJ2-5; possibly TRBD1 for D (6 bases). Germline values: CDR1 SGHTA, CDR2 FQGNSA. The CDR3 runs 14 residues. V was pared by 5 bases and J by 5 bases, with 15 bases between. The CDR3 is CASSPRVGAETQYF. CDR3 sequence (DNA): TGTGCCAGCAGCCCGCGCGTGGGGGCCGAGACCCAGTACTTC.

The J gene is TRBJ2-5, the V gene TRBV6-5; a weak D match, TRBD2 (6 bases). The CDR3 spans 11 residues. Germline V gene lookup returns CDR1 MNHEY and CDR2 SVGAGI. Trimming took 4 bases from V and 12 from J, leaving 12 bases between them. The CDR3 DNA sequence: TGTGCCAGCAGTTTCGGGACTGATAAGTACTTC. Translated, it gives CASSFGTDKYF.